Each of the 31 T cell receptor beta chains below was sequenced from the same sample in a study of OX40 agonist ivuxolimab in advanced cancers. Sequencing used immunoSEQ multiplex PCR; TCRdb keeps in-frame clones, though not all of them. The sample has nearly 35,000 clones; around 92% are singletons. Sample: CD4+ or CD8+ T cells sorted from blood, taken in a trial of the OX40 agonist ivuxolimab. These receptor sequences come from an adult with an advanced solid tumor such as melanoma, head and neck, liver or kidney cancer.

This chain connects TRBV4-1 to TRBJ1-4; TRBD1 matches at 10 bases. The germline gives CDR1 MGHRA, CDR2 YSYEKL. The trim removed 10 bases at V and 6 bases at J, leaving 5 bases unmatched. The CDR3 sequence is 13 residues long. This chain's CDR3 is CATAGTGDEKLFF. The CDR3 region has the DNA TGCGCCACCGCCGGGACAGGGGATGAAAAACTGTTTTTT.

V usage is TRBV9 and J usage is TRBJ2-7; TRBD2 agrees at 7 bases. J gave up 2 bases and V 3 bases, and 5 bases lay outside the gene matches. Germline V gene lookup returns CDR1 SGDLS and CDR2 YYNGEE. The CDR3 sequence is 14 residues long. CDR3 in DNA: TGTGCCAGCAGCGGGGGTAGCGGGCCCTACGAGCAGTACTTC. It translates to CASSGGSGPYEQYF. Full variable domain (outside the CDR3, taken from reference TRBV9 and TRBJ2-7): DSGVTQTPKHLITATGQRVTLRCSPRSGDLSVYWYQQSLDQGLQFLIQYYNGEERAKGNILERFSAQQFPDLHSELNLSSLELGDSALYFCASSGGSGPYEQYFGPGTRLTVT.

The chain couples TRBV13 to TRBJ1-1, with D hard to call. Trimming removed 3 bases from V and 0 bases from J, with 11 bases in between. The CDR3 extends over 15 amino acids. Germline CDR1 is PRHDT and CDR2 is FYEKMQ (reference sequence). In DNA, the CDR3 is TGTGCCAGCAGCTTGACGCGGCATATGAACACTGAAGCTTTCTTT. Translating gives CASSLTRHMNTEAFF.

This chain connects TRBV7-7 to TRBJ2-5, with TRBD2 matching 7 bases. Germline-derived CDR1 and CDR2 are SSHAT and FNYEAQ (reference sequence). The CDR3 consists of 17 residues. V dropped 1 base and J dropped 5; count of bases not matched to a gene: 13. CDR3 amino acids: CASSLGVSGYPIETQYF. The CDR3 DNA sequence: TGTGCCAGCAGCTTAGGTGTTAGCGGGTACCCCATTGAGACCCAGTACTTC.

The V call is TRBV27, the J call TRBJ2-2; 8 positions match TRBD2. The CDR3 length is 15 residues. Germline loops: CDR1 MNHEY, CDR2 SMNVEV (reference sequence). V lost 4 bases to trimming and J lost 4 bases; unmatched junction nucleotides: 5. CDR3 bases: TGTGCCAGCAGTTCCGGGGCGGGGGGCACCGGGGAGCTGTTTTTT. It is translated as CASSSGAGGTGELFF.

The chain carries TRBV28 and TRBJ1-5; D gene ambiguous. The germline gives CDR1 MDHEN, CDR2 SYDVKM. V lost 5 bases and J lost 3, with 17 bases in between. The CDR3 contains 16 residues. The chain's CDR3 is CASSLVDTGLNQPQHF. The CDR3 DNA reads TGTGCCAGCAGTCTCGTCGATACGGGCCTCAATCAGCCCCAGCATTTT.

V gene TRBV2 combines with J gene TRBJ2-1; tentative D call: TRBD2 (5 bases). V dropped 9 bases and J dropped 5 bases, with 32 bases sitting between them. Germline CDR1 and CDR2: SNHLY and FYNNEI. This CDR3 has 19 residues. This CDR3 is CASYPRFGQVVTTNNEQFF. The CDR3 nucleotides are TGTGCCAGTTATCCTCGCTTTGGGCAGGTCGTGACTACTAACAATGAGCAGTTCTTC. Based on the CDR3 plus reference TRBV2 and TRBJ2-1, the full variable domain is EPEVTQTPSHQVTQMGQEVILRCVPISNHLYFYWYRQILGQKVEFLVSFYNNEISEKSEIFDDQFSVERPDGSNFTLKIRSTKLEDSAMYFCASYPRFGQVVTTNNEQFFGPGTRLTVL.

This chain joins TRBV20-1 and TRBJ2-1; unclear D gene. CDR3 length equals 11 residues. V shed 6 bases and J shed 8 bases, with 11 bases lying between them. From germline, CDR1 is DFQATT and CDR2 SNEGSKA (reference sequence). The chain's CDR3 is CSALSAHEQFF. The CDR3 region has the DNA TGCAGTGCCCTGAGTGCCCATGAGCAGTTCTTC.

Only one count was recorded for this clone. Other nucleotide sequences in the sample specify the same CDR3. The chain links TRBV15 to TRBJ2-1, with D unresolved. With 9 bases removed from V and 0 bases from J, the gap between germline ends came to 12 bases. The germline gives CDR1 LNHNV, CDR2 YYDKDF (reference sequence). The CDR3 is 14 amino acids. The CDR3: CATMRQGSYNEQFF. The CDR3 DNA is TGTGCCACTATGAGACAAGGCTCCTACAATGAGCAGTTCTTC.

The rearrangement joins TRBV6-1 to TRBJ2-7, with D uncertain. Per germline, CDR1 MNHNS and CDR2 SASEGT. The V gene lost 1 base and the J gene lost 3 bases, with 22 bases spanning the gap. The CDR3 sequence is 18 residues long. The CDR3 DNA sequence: TGTGCCAGCAGTGAAGTATCGGCAAGTGTGAACCCTATCTACGAGCAGTACTTC. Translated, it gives CASSEVSASVNPIYEQYF.

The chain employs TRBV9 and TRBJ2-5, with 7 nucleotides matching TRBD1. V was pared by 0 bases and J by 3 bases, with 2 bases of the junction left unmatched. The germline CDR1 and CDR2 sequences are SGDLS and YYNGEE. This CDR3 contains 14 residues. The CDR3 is CASSVVDREETQYF. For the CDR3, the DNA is TGTGCCAGCAGCGTAGTCGACAGGGAAGAGACCCAGTACTTC.

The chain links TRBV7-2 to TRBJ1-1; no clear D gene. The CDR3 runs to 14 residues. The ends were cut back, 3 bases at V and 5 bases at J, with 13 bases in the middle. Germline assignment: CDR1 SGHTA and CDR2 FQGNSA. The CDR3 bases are TGTGCCAGCAGCTTGGGCCCAGGTAGGACTGAAGCTTTCTTT. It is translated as CASSLGPGRTEAFF.

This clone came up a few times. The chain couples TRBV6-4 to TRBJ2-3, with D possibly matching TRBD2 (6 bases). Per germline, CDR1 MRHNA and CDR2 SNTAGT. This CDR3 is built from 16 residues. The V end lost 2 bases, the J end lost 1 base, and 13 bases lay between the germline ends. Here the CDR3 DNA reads TGTGCCAGCAGTGACGGGGGAGGCAAAGGCACAGATACGCAGTATTTT. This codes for CASSDGGGKGTDTQYF.

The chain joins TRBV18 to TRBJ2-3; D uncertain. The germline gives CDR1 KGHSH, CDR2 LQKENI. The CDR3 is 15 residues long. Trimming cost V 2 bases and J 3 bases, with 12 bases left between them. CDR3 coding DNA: TGTGCCAGCTCACCAGGAGACCCCCCAACAGATACGCAGTATTTT. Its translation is CASSPGDPPTDTQYF.

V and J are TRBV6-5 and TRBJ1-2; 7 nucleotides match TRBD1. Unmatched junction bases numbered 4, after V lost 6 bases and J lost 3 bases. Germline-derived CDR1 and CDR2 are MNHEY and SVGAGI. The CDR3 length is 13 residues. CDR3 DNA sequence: TGTGCCAGCAGCCCACAGGGGTACTATGGCTACACCTTC. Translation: CASSPQGYYGYTF.

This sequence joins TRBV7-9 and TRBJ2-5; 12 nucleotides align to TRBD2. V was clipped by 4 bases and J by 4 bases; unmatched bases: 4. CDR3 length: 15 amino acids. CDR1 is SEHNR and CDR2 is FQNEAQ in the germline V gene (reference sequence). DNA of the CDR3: TGTGCCAGCAGCTCCGGACTAGCGGGAATAGAGACCCAGTACTTC. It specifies CASSSGLAGIETQYF. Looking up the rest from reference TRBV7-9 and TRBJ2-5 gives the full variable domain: DTGVSQNPRHKITKRGQNVTFRCDPISEHNRLYWYRQTLGQGPEFLTYFQNEAQLEKSRLLSDRFSAERPKGSFSTLEIQRTEQGDSAMYLCASSSGLAGIETQYFGPGTRLLVL.

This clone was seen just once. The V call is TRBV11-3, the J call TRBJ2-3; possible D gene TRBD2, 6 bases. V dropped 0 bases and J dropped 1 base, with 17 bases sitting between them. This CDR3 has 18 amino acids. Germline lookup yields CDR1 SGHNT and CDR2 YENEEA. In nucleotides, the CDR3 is TGTGCCAGCAGCTTAGATCGGGCGGGATGGCTTGGCACAGATACGCAGTATTTT. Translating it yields CASSLDRAGWLGTDTQYF.

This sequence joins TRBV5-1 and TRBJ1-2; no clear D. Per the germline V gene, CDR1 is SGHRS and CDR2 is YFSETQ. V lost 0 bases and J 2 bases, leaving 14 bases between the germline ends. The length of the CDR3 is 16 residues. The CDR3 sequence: CASSLAIGSMNYGYTF. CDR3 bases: TGCGCCAGCAGCTTGGCTATCGGGAGTATGAACTATGGCTACACCTTC.

CDR3 bases: TGCGCCAGCAGCCATGGGTGGATGCGGGGGCCGGAGTCCTACAATGAGCAGTTCTTC. It specifies CASSHGWMRGPESYNEQFF. This chain links TRBV4-3 with TRBJ2-1; possible D gene TRBD2, 7 bases. V was cut by 3 bases and J by 1 base, with 22 bases left in between. This CDR3 has 19 amino acids. The V gene's germline CDR1 is LGHNA and CDR2 YSLEER.

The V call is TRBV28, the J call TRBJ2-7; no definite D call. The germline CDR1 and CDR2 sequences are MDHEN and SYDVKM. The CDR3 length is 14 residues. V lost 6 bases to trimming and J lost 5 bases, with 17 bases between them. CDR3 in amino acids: CASRRTDLPHEQYF. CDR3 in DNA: TGTGCCAGCAGAAGGACCGACCTTCCCCACGAGCAGTACTTC.

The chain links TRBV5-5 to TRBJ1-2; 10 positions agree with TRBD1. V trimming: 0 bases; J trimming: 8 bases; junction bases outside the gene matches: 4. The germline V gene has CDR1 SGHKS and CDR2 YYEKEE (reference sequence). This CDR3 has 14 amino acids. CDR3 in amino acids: CASSLGQGARGYTF. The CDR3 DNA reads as TGTGCCAGCAGCTTGGGACAGGGGGCGCGAGGCTACACCTTC.

CDR3 amino acids: CSVGGLEGFSGNTIYF. In DNA, the CDR3 is TGCAGCGTTGGTGGTCTAGAGGGCTTCTCTGGAAACACCATATATTTT. The chain combines TRBV29-1 with TRBJ1-3; D call uncertain. The CDR3 contains 16 residues. Trimming took 4 bases from V and 0 from J, leaving 16 bases between them. Germline V gene lookup returns CDR1 SQVTM and CDR2 ANQGSEA.

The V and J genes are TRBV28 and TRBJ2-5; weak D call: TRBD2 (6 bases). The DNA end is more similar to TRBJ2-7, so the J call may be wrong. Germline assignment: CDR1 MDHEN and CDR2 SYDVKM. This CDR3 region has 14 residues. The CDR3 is CASRPQGLSYEQYF. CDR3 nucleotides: TGTGCCAGCAGGCCTCAGGGACTGAGCTACGAGCAGTACTTC.

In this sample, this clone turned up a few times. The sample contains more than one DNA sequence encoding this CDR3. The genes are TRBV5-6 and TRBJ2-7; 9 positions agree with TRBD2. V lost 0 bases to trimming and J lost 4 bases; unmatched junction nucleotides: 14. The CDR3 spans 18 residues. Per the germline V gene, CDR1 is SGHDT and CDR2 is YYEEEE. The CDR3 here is CASSLATGGREGRYEQYF. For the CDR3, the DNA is TGTGCCAGCAGCTTGGCCACTGGGGGGCGGGAGGGACGGTACGAGCAGTACTTC.

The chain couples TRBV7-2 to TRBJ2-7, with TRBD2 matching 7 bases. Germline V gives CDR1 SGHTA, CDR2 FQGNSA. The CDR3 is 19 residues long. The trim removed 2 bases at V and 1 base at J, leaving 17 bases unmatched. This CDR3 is CASSLFLASGDAISYEQYF. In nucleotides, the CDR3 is TGTGCCAGCAGCTTATTTCTCGCTAGCGGAGACGCTATATCCTACGAGCAGTACTTC. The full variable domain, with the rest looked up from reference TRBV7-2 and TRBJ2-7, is GAGVSQSPSNKVTEKGKDVELRCDPISGHTALYWYRQSLGQGLEFLIYFQGNSAPDKSGLPSDRFSAERTGGSVSTLTIQRTQQEDSAVYLCASSLFLASGDAISYEQYFGPGTRLTVT.

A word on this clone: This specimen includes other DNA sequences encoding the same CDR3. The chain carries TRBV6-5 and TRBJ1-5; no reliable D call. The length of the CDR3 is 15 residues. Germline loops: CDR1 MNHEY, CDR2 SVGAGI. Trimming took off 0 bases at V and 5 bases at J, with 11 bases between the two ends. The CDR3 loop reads CASSYSRGPHQPQHF. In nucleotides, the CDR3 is TGTGCCAGCAGTTACTCGAGAGGGCCTCATCAGCCCCAGCATTTT.

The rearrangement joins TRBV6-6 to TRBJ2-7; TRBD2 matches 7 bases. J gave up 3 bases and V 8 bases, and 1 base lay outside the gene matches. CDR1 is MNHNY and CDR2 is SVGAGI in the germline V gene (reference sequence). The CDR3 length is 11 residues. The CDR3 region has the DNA TGTGCCAGCTTAGCGGGCTACGAGCAGTACTTC. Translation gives CASLAGYEQYF.

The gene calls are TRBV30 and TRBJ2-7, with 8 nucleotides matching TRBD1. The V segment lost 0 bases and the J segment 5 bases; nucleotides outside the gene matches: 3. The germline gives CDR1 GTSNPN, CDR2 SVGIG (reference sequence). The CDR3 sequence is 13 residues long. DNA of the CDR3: TGTGCCTGGAGTGTACAGGGGGTCGACGAGCAGTACTTC. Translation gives CAWSVQGVDEQYF. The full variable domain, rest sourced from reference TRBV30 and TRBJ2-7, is SQTIHQWPATLVQPVGSPLSLECTVEGTSNPNLYWYRQAAGRGLQLLFYSVGIGQISSEVPQNLSASRPQDRQFILSSKKLLLSDSGFYLCAWSVQGVDEQYFGPGTRLTVT.

The DNA of the CDR3 is TGTGCCAGCAGTTTGGTGGACTCGCTACGAAACATTCAGTACTTC. Residues: CASSLVDSLRNIQYF. This chain joins TRBV28 and TRBJ2-4, with a tentative D call TRBD2 (5 bases). Trimming pared 3 bases from V and 6 bases from J, leaving 15 bases between. This CDR3 has 15 amino acids. The germline gives CDR1 MDHEN, CDR2 SYDVKM.

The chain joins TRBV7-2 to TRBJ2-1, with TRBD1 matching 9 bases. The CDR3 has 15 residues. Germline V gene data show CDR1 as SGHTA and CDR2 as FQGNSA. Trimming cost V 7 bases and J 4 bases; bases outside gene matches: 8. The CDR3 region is CASTPQDRGYNEQFF. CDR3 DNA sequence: TGTGCCAGCACCCCACAGGACAGGGGTTACAATGAGCAGTTCTTC.

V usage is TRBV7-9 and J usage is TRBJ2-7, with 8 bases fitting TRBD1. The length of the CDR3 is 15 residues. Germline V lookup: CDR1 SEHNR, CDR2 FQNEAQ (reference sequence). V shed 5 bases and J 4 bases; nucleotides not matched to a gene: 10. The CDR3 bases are TGTGCCAGCAGCACACCCGGGACAGGACTATACGAGCAGTACTTC. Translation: CASSTPGTGLYEQYF.